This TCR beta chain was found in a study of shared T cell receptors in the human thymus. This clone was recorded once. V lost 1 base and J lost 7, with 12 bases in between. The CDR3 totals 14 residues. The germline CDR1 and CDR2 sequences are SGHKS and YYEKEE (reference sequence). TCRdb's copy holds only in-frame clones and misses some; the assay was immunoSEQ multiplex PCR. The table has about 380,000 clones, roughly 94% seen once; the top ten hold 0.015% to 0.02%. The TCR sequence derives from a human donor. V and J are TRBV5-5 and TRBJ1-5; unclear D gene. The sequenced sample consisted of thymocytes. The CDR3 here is CASSLRDKGQPQHF. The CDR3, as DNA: TGTGCCAGCAGCTTGAGGGATAAGGGCCAGCCCCAGCATTTT.